The T cell receptor (beta chain) under discussion was sequenced for a study of blood T cell repertoires in COVID-19. Study information: Whether acute or convalescent, the COVID-19 samples came from the United States, Italy and Spain. From T cells, B-cell-depleted T cells, or PBMCs came the material, which was cDNA or gDNA.

In the source study's methods: How many nucleated cells were present was estimated from reference gene primer amplification. The table came from immunoSEQ multiplex PCR; TCRdb's copy has only in-frame clones and leaves some out. V and J calls and clone size come straight from that table; D and trimming were deduced from the DNA. The sample shows about 160,000 clones, approximately 92% of them seen only once. The CDR3 extends over 16 amino acids. From germline, CDR1 is LGHNA and CDR2 YSLEER. Trimming pared 0 bases from V and 0 bases from J, leaving 9 bases between. The sequenced sample consisted of peripheral blood. This receptor was obtained from a woman aged 50 to 65 with acute or convalescent COVID-19. The V and J genes are TRBV4-3 and TRBJ2-1; D is uncertain. CDR3: CASSQDPRGSYNEQFF. DNA for the CDR3: TGCGCCAGCAGCCAAGATCCTCGCGGCTCCTACAATGAGCAGTTCTTC.